The 27 T cell receptor beta chains below all came from one sample that was sequenced in a study of cytomegalovirus exposure and HLA in healthy donors. Vbeta (60) and Jbeta (13) primers were used in the PCR. TCRdb's table, derived via immunoSEQ multiplex PCR, lists solely in-frame clones and lacks some. Of 65,000 to 90,000 clones in the sample, roughly 70% are singletons; the top ten hold 12%. The sample consisted of PBMCs. These receptors were taken from a man aged 70 or older in good health and CMV-seronegative.

In this sample, this clone turned up once. The V and J genes are TRBV7-2 and TRBJ1-5; D is perhaps TRBD1 (5 bases). Germline V lookup: CDR1 SGHTA, CDR2 FQGNSA. Trimming shortened V by 2 bases and J by 4 bases, and 6 bases separated the two germline ends. The CDR3 runs to 13 residues. The CDR3 loop is CASSLPGNQPQHF. In nucleotides, the CDR3 is TGTGCCAGCAGCTTACCAGGGAATCAGCCCCAGCATTTT.

This clone has a single count. The chain has TRBV15 and TRBJ2-7; D is perhaps TRBD1 (5 bases). The V gene lost 0 bases and the J gene lost 5 bases, with 14 bases spanning the gap. From germline, CDR1 is LNHNV and CDR2 YYDKDF (reference sequence). The CDR3 sequence is 15 residues long. As DNA, the CDR3 is TGTGCCACCAGCAGAGAATCCAGGGCCGGCGACGAGCAGTACTTC. This codes for CATSRESRAGDEQYF.

CDR3 region: CASSTWGGGRAANEQYF. The CDR3 region has the DNA TGCGCCAGCAGCACCTGGGGTGGCGGGAGGGCCGCGAACGAGCAGTACTTC. The J gene is TRBJ2-7, the V gene TRBV5-1; 9 nucleotides align to TRBD2. Trimming took 4 bases from V and 5 from J; bases not matched to a gene: 16. CDR3 length: 17 amino acids. Germline V lookup: CDR1 SGHRS, CDR2 YFSETQ.

This clone was detected only a few times. The rearrangement links TRBV6-6 to TRBJ1-6, with D maybe TRBD1 (6 bases). The germline CDR1 and CDR2 sequences are MNHNY and SVGAGI (reference sequence). The CDR3 extends over 14 amino acids. V was clipped by 7 bases and J by 9 bases, with 16 bases between them. CDR3 protein: CASNAGTMISPLHF. The CDR3 bases are TGTGCCAGCAATGCCGGGACAATGATTTCACCCCTCCACTTT.

Worth noting for this clone: The junction shows a germline mismatch at one end, possibly a read error. Other nucleotide sequences from this sample produce the same CDR3. The gene calls are TRBV6-5 and TRBJ2-7; no reliable D call. Germline CDR1 reads MNHEY; CDR2 reads SVGAGI. This CDR3 is built from 12 residues. CDR3 DNA sequence: TGCGCCAGCAGCCTTCTCTTCGGCGAGCAGTACTTC. Its translation: CASSLLFGEQYF.

The CDR3 loop reads CASSFQHQENSPLHF. The CDR3 DNA is TGTGCCAGCAGCTTTCAGCATCAGGAAAATTCACCCCTCCACTTT. This chain connects TRBV5-5 to TRBJ1-6; no clear D. The CDR3 is made up of 15 amino acids. V dropped 2 bases and J dropped 7 bases, with 13 bases sitting between them. In germline, CDR1 is SGHKS, CDR2 YYEKEE (reference sequence).

This rearrangement joins TRBV7-9 to TRBJ1-1; TRBD1 matches at 8 bases. This CDR3 has 16 amino acids. Unmatched junction bases numbered 8, after V lost 4 bases and J lost 1 base. The V gene's germline CDR1 is SEHNR and CDR2 FQNEAQ (reference sequence). DNA for the CDR3: TGTGCCAGCAGCTCCGAGGCGGGACAGGCGAACACTGAAGCTTTCTTT. As protein: CASSSEAGQANTEAFF.

V gene TRBV6-1 combines with J gene TRBJ2-3; D possibly corresponds to TRBD1 (7 bases). The germline CDR1 and CDR2 sequences are MNHNS and SASEGT. The V end was cut by 6 bases, the J end by 2 bases, with 15 bases between. This CDR3 has 15 residues. In DNA, the CDR3 is TGTGCCAGCAGACGCGGCGGGACAGCCACAGATACGCAGTATTTT. Its protein product is CASRRGGTATDTQYF.

The CDR3 loop is CASSASRGQGAGFTAPARETQYF. The CDR3 region has the DNA TGTGCCAGCAGCGCATCGAGGGGACAGGGGGCCGGCTTCACCGCCCCAGCCCGGGAGACCCAGTACTTC. This rearrangement joins TRBV9 to TRBJ2-5, with 12 bases lining up with TRBD1. V lost 3 bases and J lost 5; bases outside the gene matches: 29. The germline V gene has CDR1 SGDLS and CDR2 YYNGEE. The CDR3 has 23 residues.

The chain combines TRBV30 with TRBJ2-5; weak D call: TRBD2 (5 bases). The J call may be mistaken, given a closer DNA end match to TRBJ2-7. The CDR3 has 13 residues. The germline CDR1 and CDR2 sequences are GTSNPN and SVGIG (reference sequence). CDR3 protein: CAWSVWESYEQYF. The DNA for the CDR3 is TGTGCCTGGAGTGTTTGGGAGTCCTACGAGCAGTACTTC.

This chain joins TRBV29-1 and TRBJ2-1, with TRBD2 matching over 11 bases. CDR3 length: 15 amino acids. Germline assignment: CDR1 SQVTM and CDR2 ANQGSEA. After removal of 2 bases from V and 5 bases from J, the junction contained 5 bases not matched to a gene. This CDR3 is CSVERASGRHNEQFF. As DNA, the CDR3 is TGCAGCGTTGAAAGGGCTAGCGGGAGGCACAATGAGCAGTTCTTC.

The J gene is TRBJ2-1, the V gene TRBV7-9; the match to TRBD1 covers 9 bases. The CDR3 runs 15 residues. The germline V gene has CDR1 SEHNR and CDR2 FQNEAQ (reference sequence). The J segment lost 5 bases and the V segment lost 9 bases, leaving 11 bases of the junction unmatched. The CDR3 loop reads CASFRWDRDDNEQFF. The CDR3 nucleotides read TGTGCCAGTTTCCGATGGGACAGGGATGACAATGAGCAGTTCTTC.

This clone was counted a single time. V is TRBV30 and J is TRBJ1-1, with D unresolved. The CDR3 runs to 12 residues. Germline CDR1 GTSNPN, CDR2 SVGIG (reference sequence). The V gene lost 3 bases and the J gene lost 3 bases, with 8 bases spanning the gap. CDR3 loop: CAWRVADTEAFF. CDR3 coding DNA: TGTGCCTGGAGAGTCGCAGACACTGAAGCTTTCTTT.

This chain links TRBV11-2 with TRBJ2-3; 9 bases match TRBD1. With V trimmed by 3 bases and J by 4 bases, 11 bases remained unmatched. This CDR3 spans 17 amino acids. CDR1 and CDR2 (germline): SGHAT, FQNNGV. This CDR3 reads CASSFLGRTGAADTQYF. DNA of the CDR3: TGTGCCAGCAGCTTCCTAGGACGGACAGGGGCAGCAGATACGCAGTATTTT.

The chain joins TRBV19 to TRBJ1-5; D possibly corresponds to TRBD1 (5 bases). There are 15 residues in the CDR3. V was trimmed by 4 bases and J by 0 bases, leaving 10 bases between them. Germline values: CDR1 LNHDA, CDR2 SQIVND (reference sequence). This CDR3 is CASSTGGFSNQPQHF. For the CDR3, the DNA is TGTGCCAGTAGTACCGGGGGGTTTAGCAATCAGCCCCAGCATTTT.

The gene calls are TRBV28 and TRBJ2-1, with 12 bases matching TRBD2. J lost 8 bases, V lost 6 bases, and 8 bases had no gene match. Per germline, CDR1 MDHEN and CDR2 SYDVKM. This CDR3 region has 15 residues. The CDR3 DNA follows: TGTGCCAGCAGCCCCGGGACTAGCGGGCACGATGAGCAGTTCTTC. Amino acid sequence: CASSPGTSGHDEQFF.

This chain uses TRBV7-2 with TRBJ1-5; tentatively, D is TRBD1 (5 bases). The germline V and J ends were trimmed by 3 bases and 7 bases, with 13 bases remaining between them. The CDR3 spans 14 residues. Germline V gene lookup returns CDR1 SGHTA and CDR2 FQGNSA. The CDR3 sequence is CASSLGGWGQPQHF. The DNA of the CDR3 is TGTGCCAGCAGCTTGGGAGGGTGGGGCCAGCCCCAGCATTTT.

The chain employs TRBV5-6 and TRBJ2-5, with TRBD1 matching over 7 bases. Trimming at V came to 3 bases and at J to 5 bases, leaving 4 bases not matched to a gene. The V gene's germline CDR1 is SGHDT and CDR2 YYEEEE. The CDR3 length is 13 residues. CDR3 sequence (DNA): TGTGCCAGCAGCTCAGGACAGGCGGAGACCCAGTACTTC. Translated: CASSSGQAETQYF.

This clone has a single count. The rearrangement links TRBV7-9 to TRBJ2-1; 7 positions match TRBD2. The CDR3 covers 15 residues. In germline, CDR1 is SEHNR, CDR2 FQNEAQ (reference sequence). CDR3 DNA sequence: TGTCTAAGCAAGATGGGCCGGGGAGGGTACAATGAGCAGTTCTTC. Its protein is CLSKMGRGGYNEQFF.

V and J are TRBV29-1 and TRBJ2-3; TRBD1 matches 10 bases. The length of the CDR3 is 16 residues. The V and J ends lost 1 base and 3 bases, in that order; junction bases with no gene match: 7. Germline CDR1 SQVTM, CDR2 ANQGSEA. CDR3 protein: CSVEGTGTGETDTQYF. The CDR3 DNA reads as TGCAGCGTTGAAGGTACCGGGACAGGGGAGACAGATACGCAGTATTTT.

The chain links TRBV9 to TRBJ1-2; D is uncertain. The CDR3 loop spans 13 amino acids. V lost 2 bases and J 3 bases, leaving 8 bases between the germline ends. Germline-derived CDR1 and CDR2 are SGDLS and YYNGEE. The CDR3 region is CASSVGRDYGYTF. In DNA form, the CDR3 reads TGTGCCAGCAGCGTGGGGAGGGACTATGGCTACACCTTC.

This clone occurred a few times. The gene calls are TRBV6-6 and TRBJ2-7, with D possibly matching TRBD1 (5 bases). The CDR3 runs to 13 residues. Trimming pared 7 bases from V and 2 bases from J, leaving 12 bases between. Per germline, CDR1 MNHNY and CDR2 SVGAGI (reference sequence). CDR3 residues: CASKHPTAYEQYF. CDR3 DNA sequence: TGTGCCAGCAAGCACCCGACAGCCTACGAGCAGTACTTC.

This chain links TRBV18 with TRBJ1-5; 9 bases are a match to TRBD1. The V gene end was trimmed by 8 bases and the J gene end by 4 bases; junction bases not matched to a gene: 6. There are 14 residues in the CDR3. In germline, CDR1 is KGHSH, CDR2 LQKENI. The CDR3 DNA reads TGTGCCAGCGTACAGGGGGCTGCAAATCAGCCCCAGCATTTT. Its translation is CASVQGAANQPQHF.

The rearrangement uses TRBV4-3 and TRBJ2-1; D unresolved. The germline gives CDR1 LGHNA, CDR2 YSLEER. V was cut by 0 bases and J by 0 bases, with 9 bases left in between. This CDR3 has 16 amino acids. CDR3 sequence: CASSQEPVPSYNEQFF. The CDR3 DNA is TGCGCCAGCAGCCAAGAGCCGGTCCCCTCCTACAATGAGCAGTTCTTC.

The DNA for the CDR3 is TGTGCCAGCAGTACCCCAGGGTACAGGGGTCAGAACACTGAAGCTTTCTTT. Amino acid sequence: CASSTPGYRGQNTEAFF. The V and J genes are TRBV2 and TRBJ1-1, with 7 nucleotides matching TRBD1. In germline, CDR1 is SNHLY, CDR2 FYNNEI. CDR3 length: 17 residues. V gave up 5 bases and J gave up 1 base; unmatched junction bases: 13. Variable domain in full (rest from reference TRBV2 and TRBJ1-1): EPEVTQTPSHQVTQMGQEVILRCVPISNHLYFYWYRQILGQKVEFLVSFYNNEISEKSEIFDDQFSVERPDGSNFTLKIRSTKLEDSAMYFCASSTPGYRGQNTEAFFGQGTRLTVV.

Written as DNA, the CDR3 is TGTGCTAGTGGACAGTTTATGAACACTGAAGCTTTCTTT. It translates to CASGQFMNTEAFF. V and J are TRBV12-5 and TRBJ1-1; D remains ambiguous. Trimming pared 6 bases from V and 0 bases from J, leaving 8 bases between. CDR1 and CDR2 from the germline V gene are LGHNT and FRNRAP. The length of the CDR3 is 13 residues.

The J gene is TRBJ1-2, the V gene TRBV28; D possibly corresponds to TRBD1 (5 bases). This CDR3 spans 13 amino acids. The V and J ends lost 1 base and 7 bases respectively, with 10 bases between them. CDR1 and CDR2 (germline): MDHEN, SYDVKM. Here the CDR3 DNA reads TGTGCCAGCAGTTTATTGGGGGGTCGTGGCTACACCTTC. Translated: CASSLLGGRGYTF.